The next 10 T cell receptor beta chains were all read from a single sample in a study of shared clonotypes between healthy human individuals. TCRdb's copy holds only in-frame clones and misses some; the assay was immunoSEQ multiplex PCR. The table has around 2.1 million clones, 90% to 95% seen once. Naive CD8 cells lacked CD45RO, underwent positive selection for CCR7 and left out terminally differentiated effector memory CD45RA+ cells. The sample taken for sequencing was naive CD8+ T cells from PBMCs. These receptors were taken from a man aged 18 to 35 in good health. Some clones in this sample may be carry-over from other donors' samples.

The chain carries TRBV28 and TRBJ2-7; D uncertain. Trimming removed 3 bases from V and 3 bases from J, with 9 bases in between. Per germline, CDR1 MDHEN and CDR2 SYDVKM. The CDR3 is made up of 13 amino acids. For the CDR3, the DNA is TGTGCCAGCAGTTTCGCCATACTCTACGAGCAGTACTTC. It codes for CASSFAILYEQYF.

This clone was recorded only once. The CDR3 sequence is CASSAAEGLAAYTDTQYF. The CDR3 coding sequence is TGTGCCAGCAGCGCGGCCGAGGGACTAGCGGCTTACACAGATACGCAGTATTTT. The chain recombines TRBV9 with TRBJ2-3, with TRBD2 matching 11 bases. CDR1 and CDR2 (germline): SGDLS, YYNGEE. This CDR3 region has 18 residues. V lost 3 bases and J lost 2; bases outside the gene matches: 11.

This chain uses TRBV7-9 with TRBJ2-1; TRBD1 is a possible D gene (6 bases). In germline, CDR1 is SEHNR, CDR2 FQNEAQ (reference sequence). The V and J ends lost 1 base and 7 bases respectively, with 11 bases between them. The CDR3 totals 14 residues. This CDR3 is CASSLGDRFNEQFF. The CDR3, as DNA: TGTGCCAGCAGCTTAGGAGACAGGTTTAATGAGCAGTTCTTC.

The J gene is TRBJ2-1, the V gene TRBV13; TRBD2 aligns across 7 bases. The CDR3 totals 16 residues. Germline CDR1 reads PRHDT; CDR2 reads FYEKMQ (reference sequence). V was clipped by 6 bases and J by 2 bases; unmatched bases: 10. CDR3 coding DNA: TGTGCCAGCAGAGACCGACTAGCTGAGACCTACAATGAGCAGTTCTTC. The encoded protein is CASRDRLAETYNEQFF.

The chain has TRBV6-1 and TRBJ2-2; D possibly corresponds to TRBD2 (7 bases). This CDR3 has 15 residues. Germline V gives CDR1 MNHNS, CDR2 SASEGT. V lost 2 bases, J lost 5 bases, and 12 bases lay in between. As DNA, the CDR3 is TGTGCCAGCAGTGAACGGAGGGGGGGTACCGGGGAGCTGTTTTTT. Protein sequence: CASSERRGGTGELFF.

A word on this clone: The same CDR3 also results from other DNA sequences found in this sample. This chain joins TRBV2 and TRBJ2-5; 7 positions match TRBD1. After removal of 6 bases from V and 2 bases from J, the junction contained 0 bases not matched to a gene. This CDR3 has 12 residues. The germline gives CDR1 SNHLY, CDR2 FYNNEI. The CDR3 reads CASRDRQETQYF. Here the CDR3 DNA reads TGTGCCAGCAGGGACAGGCAAGAGACCCAGTACTTC.

The chain has TRBV13 and TRBJ2-5; TRBD2 might be the D (6 bases). V shed 4 bases and J shed 5 bases, with 14 bases lying between them. CDR3 length: 14 residues. The germline V gene has CDR1 PRHDT and CDR2 FYEKMQ (reference sequence). The CDR3 loop is CASSWTNTRETQYF. The CDR3 nucleotides are TGTGCCAGCAGCTGGACTAACACAAGGGAGACCCAGTACTTC.

J is TRBJ2-2 and V is TRBV9; no clear D. The CDR3 has 19 amino acids. The V end lost 0 bases, the J end lost 0 bases, and 18 bases lay between the germline ends. CDR1 and CDR2 from the germline V gene are SGDLS and YYNGEE. The CDR3 loop reads CASSVEKVGGNSNTGELFF. CDR3 nucleotide sequence: TGTGCCAGCAGCGTAGAAAAGGTGGGCGGCAACTCGAACACCGGGGAGCTGTTTTTT.

This chain joins TRBV4-1 and TRBJ2-3; no clear D. Trimming stripped 3 bases from V and 2 bases from J, with 12 bases between. Germline V gives CDR1 MGHRA, CDR2 YSYEKL. This CDR3 contains 15 residues. The CDR3 protein is CASSQFHDFTDTQYF. Written as DNA, the CDR3 is TGCGCCAGCAGCCAGTTTCACGACTTCACAGATACGCAGTATTTT.

The chain is built from TRBV7-8 and TRBJ2-1, with 10 bases aligning to TRBD2. The CDR3 sequence is 15 residues long. V was clipped by 5 bases and J by 5 bases; unmatched bases: 6. Germline V gives CDR1 SGHVS, CDR2 FQNEAQ. The CDR3 here is CASSKRTSGDNEQFF. The CDR3 region has the DNA TGTGCCAGCAGCAAACGGACTAGCGGAGACAATGAGCAGTTCTTC.